Listed here are 27 T cell receptor beta chains from one sample, sequenced in a study of T-cell memory formation after mild COVID-19. From the 5' RACE reads, TCRdb called clonotypes with MiXCR, one entry per CDR3 protein. Of approximately 290,000 distinct CDR3 sequences detected, more than 15% appear once; the ten largest clones hold roughly 23%. Sequencing was carried out using PBMCs or a T cell subset sorted from them (not recorded which). Receptors were obtained from a man between 18 and 35 years old who had mild COVID-19 (a few samples of this study predate the infection). Cell type and time point are not known.

This clonotype has just a few counts. The chain links TRBV6-6 to TRBJ2-7, with D maybe TRBD1 (6 bases). The V end was cut by 0 bases, the J end by 4 bases, with 16 bases between. Germline V gene data show CDR1 as MNHNY and CDR2 as SVGAGI (reference sequence). This CDR3 has 16 residues. The CDR3 here is CASSYSAGTLRYEQYV. The CDR3 nucleotides read TGTGCCAGCAGTTACTCTGCCGGGACATTAAGATACGAGCAGTACGTC.

V and J are TRBV3-1 and TRBJ2-5; 8 bases fit TRBD1. With 6 bases clipped from V and 5 bases from J, the junction kept 8 bases outside the gene matches. This CDR3 has 14 residues. Germline CDR1 LGHDT, CDR2 YNNKEL (reference sequence). The CDR3 DNA sequence: TGTGCCAGCAGAAAAGGACAGGGACTGGAGACCCAGTACTTC. Protein product: CASRKGQGLETQYF.

Comments on this clonotype: The junction shows a germline mismatch at one end, possibly a read error. The V and J genes are TRBV18 and TRBJ2-1; D is possibly TRBD1 or TRBD2 (6 bases each). The CDR3 extends over 15 amino acids. CDR1 and CDR2 (germline): KGHSH, LQKENI. The CDR3 region is CASSPGAIRGDELFF. CDR3 in DNA: TGTGCCAGCTCACCAGGCGCCATTAGGGGGGATGAGCTGTTCTTC.

This chain connects TRBV12-3 or TRBV12-4 to TRBJ2-7, with 9 bases matching TRBD2. This CDR3 has 16 amino acids. After removal of 1 base from V and 0 bases from J, the junction contained 4 bases not matched to a gene. The chain's CDR3 is CASSLGLGLASYEQYF. The DNA of the CDR3 is TGTGCCAGCAGTTTAGGCTTGGGACTAGCCTCCTACGAGCAGTACTTC.

This chain uses TRBV24-1 with TRBJ2-3, with D perhaps assigned TRBD1 or TRBD2 (5 bases each). This CDR3 contains 12 residues. The germline V gene encodes CDR1 KGHDR and CDR2 SFDVKD. Trimming cost V 10 bases and J 2 bases, with 9 bases left between them. As DNA, the CDR3 is TGTGCCACTCAAGGGACCACAGATACGCAGTATTTT. Translation gives CATQGTTDTQYF.

The chain recombines TRBV28 with TRBJ1-4; TRBD1 matches at 8 bases. V was clipped by 11 bases and J by 7 bases; unmatched bases: 3. Looked up from germline, CDR1 is MDHEN and CDR2 is SYDVKM. There are 11 residues in the CDR3. The CDR3 coding sequence is TGTGCCGGACAGGGAGGTGAAAAACTGTTTTTT. Translated, it gives CAGQGGEKLFF.

This sequence joins TRBV4-3 and TRBJ2-2; the D is unclear. V lost 3 bases and J lost 4, with 12 bases in between. In germline, CDR1 is LGHNA, CDR2 YSLEER. This CDR3 region has 15 residues. CDR3 sequence reads: CASSHRTHGTGELFF. Written as DNA, the CDR3 is TGCGCCAGCAGCCATCGCACACACGGCACCGGGGAGCTGTTTTTT.

The table lists this clonotype with a few counts. The J gene is TRBJ2-2, the V gene TRBV7-2; D perhaps matches TRBD2 (5 bases). The CDR3 totals 14 residues. V lost 7 bases and J lost 3, with 12 bases in between. Germline values: CDR1 SGHTA, CDR2 FQGNSA. This CDR3 is CASNKRTYTGELFF. The CDR3 region has the DNA TGTGCCAGCAACAAGAGGACTTACACCGGGGAGCTGTTTTTT.

The chain couples TRBV7-2 to TRBJ2-5, with TRBD2 matching over 10 bases. J was trimmed by 4 bases and V by 3 bases; bases with no gene match: 5. The CDR3 extends over 15 amino acids. Germline lookup yields CDR1 SGHTA and CDR2 FQGNSA. Here the CDR3 reads CASSFQRGGLETQYF. CDR3 nucleotide sequence: TGTGCCAGCAGCTTTCAGCGGGGGGGCCTAGAGACCCAGTACTTC.

This clonotype was recorded a few times. The gene calls are TRBV7-9 and TRBJ2-3; D remains ambiguous. Deletions cut 5 bases from V and 1 base from J, with 13 bases between. The CDR3 is made up of 15 amino acids. Per the germline V gene, CDR1 is SEHNR and CDR2 is FQNEAQ (reference sequence). For the CDR3, the DNA is TGTGCCAGCAGCCCCGCCGGTGGAGGCACAGATACGCAGTATTTT. This codes for CASSPAGGGTDTQYF.

In regard to this clonotype: One end of the junction varies from germline; a read error may be responsible. The chain joins TRBV19 to TRBJ1-1; TRBD1 might be the D (5 bases). CDR1 is LNHDA, CDR2 SQIVND, per germline (reference sequence). This CDR3 has 12 amino acids. CDR3 amino acids: CDSSIPGLGAFF. CDR3 in DNA: TGTGACAGTAGTATCCCGGGACTTGGGGCTTTCTTT.

This clonotype was seen more than once but under ten times. This chain uses TRBV4-3 with TRBJ1-1; D gene unclear. CDR1 LGHNA and CDR2 YSLEER come from the germline V gene. The length of the CDR3 is 15 residues. Trimming took off 3 bases at V and 5 bases at J, with 16 bases between the two ends. CDR3 sequence (DNA): TGCGCCAGCAGCCATGGACCGTCGATGGGAACTGAAGCTTTCTTT. Translated: CASSHGPSMGTEAFF.

The chain is built from TRBV7-9 and TRBJ2-3, with D unresolved. V was trimmed by 1 base and J by 11 bases, leaving 13 bases between them. Germline values: CDR1 SEHNR, CDR2 FQNEAQ (reference sequence). The CDR3 extends over 13 amino acids. In DNA, the CDR3 is TGTGCCAGCAGCTTAGACCGAGAAGTGGTGCAGTATTTT. It yields the protein CASSLDREVVQYF.

This clonotype has more than one count but fewer than ten. The rearrangement uses TRBV5-1 and TRBJ2-5; D remains unclear. The germline gives CDR1 SGHRS, CDR2 YFSETQ. V was clipped by 0 bases and J by 5 bases, with 5 bases between them. There are 12 residues in the CDR3. Written as DNA, the CDR3 is TGCGCCAGCAGCTTGGATATGGAGACCCAGTACTTC. Translation: CASSLDMETQYF.

This chain uses TRBV10-3 with TRBJ1-4; a weak D match, TRBD1 (5 bases). From germline, CDR1 is ENHRY and CDR2 SYGVKD. V lost 6 bases and J 0 bases, leaving 5 bases between the germline ends. This CDR3 contains 13 residues. The CDR3 DNA sequence: TGTGCCATCAGGACAGCAACTAATGAAAAACTGTTTTTT. This translates into CAIRTATNEKLFF.

The table lists this clonotype with a few counts. The V and J genes are TRBV7-3 and TRBJ2-7; D call uncertain. The CDR3 has 16 residues. V lost 0 bases, J lost 4 bases, and 16 bases lay in between. Per the germline V gene, CDR1 is SGHTA and CDR2 is FQGTGA. This CDR3 reads CASSLTTFGSRYEQYV. CDR3 sequence (DNA): TGTGCCAGCAGCTTAACCACCTTCGGCTCAAGGTACGAGCAGTACGTC.

This sequence joins TRBV5-1 and TRBJ2-7; 9 nucleotides agree with TRBD1. Per germline, CDR1 SGHRS and CDR2 YFSETQ. The J segment lost 9 bases and the V segment lost 6 bases, leaving 13 bases of the junction unmatched. This CDR3 has 14 amino acids. The CDR3 protein is CASTLTGGGPRQYF. The CDR3 DNA reads TGCGCCAGCACCCTGACAGGGGGTGGGCCTAGGCAGTACTTC.

This clonotype has at least ten counts. The rearrangement links TRBV7-2 to TRBJ2-3; maybe TRBD1 (5 bases). The CDR3 has 11 amino acids. V lost 5 bases, J lost 6 bases, and 6 bases lay in between. Per germline, CDR1 SGHTA and CDR2 FQGNSA. CDR3 in DNA: TGTGCCAGCAGCGCAGGGGATACGCAGTATTTT. Encoded protein: CASSAGDTQYF. Full variable domain (outside the CDR3, taken from reference TRBV7-2 and TRBJ2-3): GAGVSQSPSNKVTEKGKDVELRCDPISGHTALYWYRQSLGQGLEFLIYFQGNSAPDKSGLPSDRFSAERTGGSVSTLTIQRTQQEDSAVYLCASSAGDTQYFGPGTRLTVL.

J is TRBJ2-1 and V is TRBV28; D may correspond to TRBD1 or TRBD2 (6 bases each). Between the trimmed V and J ends, which lost 2 bases and 15 bases, there was a span of 14 bases. Germline lookup yields CDR1 MDHEN and CDR2 SYDVKM. This CDR3 has 12 amino acids. CDR3 protein: CASSLTGAGLFF. CDR3 nucleotides: TGTGCCAGCAGTTTAACGGGGGCTGGATTGTTCTTC.

This clonotype was observed many times. V gene TRBV28 combines with J gene TRBJ2-7; D is unresolved. CDR1 is MDHEN, CDR2 SYDVKM, per germline. Trimming took 6 bases from V and 2 from J, leaving 17 bases between them. This CDR3 has 15 residues. The CDR3 loop is CASSPPGAGPYEQYV. The CDR3 region has the DNA TGTGCCAGCAGCCCCCCAGGAGCTGGGCCCTACGAGCAGTACGTC.

This clonotype came up many times. The chain couples TRBV6-2 or TRBV6-3 to TRBJ2-5; TRBD2 aligns across 11 bases. Germline V lookup: CDR1 MNHEY, CDR2 SVGEGT. The CDR3 has 16 residues. V lost 0 bases, J lost 4 bases, and 4 bases stayed unmatched. CDR3 protein: CASSYSTSGDLETQYF. As DNA, the CDR3 is TGTGCCAGCAGTTACTCGACTAGCGGGGATCTAGAGACCCAGTACTTC.

This clonotype appeared a few times. The rearrangement joins TRBV5-1 to TRBJ1-3; D is undetermined. Germline loops: CDR1 SGHRS, CDR2 YFSETQ. Trimming shortened V by 3 bases and J by 0 bases, and 7 bases separated the two germline ends. The CDR3 loop spans 14 amino acids. The CDR3 bases are TGCGCCAGCAGCTCCGGGCACTCTGGAAACACCATATATTTT. It encodes CASSSGHSGNTIYF.

The chain recombines TRBV4-1 with TRBJ2-1; 7 nucleotides line up with TRBD2. V lost 4 bases and J lost 15; bases outside the gene matches: 12. Germline loops: CDR1 MGHRA, CDR2 YSYEKL. CDR3 length: 13 amino acids. The CDR3 loop reads CASSPTGEGLGFF. The DNA for the CDR3 is TGCGCCAGCAGCCCCACCGGGGAGGGTCTAGGGTTCTTC.

This rearrangement joins TRBV12-3 or TRBV12-4 to TRBJ1-1; TRBD1 matches 9 bases. This CDR3 comprises 14 residues. The ends lost 5 bases at V and 7 bases at J; junction bases unmatched: 8. CDR3 residues: CASSRGTGNYEAFF. The CDR3 DNA reads TGTGCCAGCAGTCGCGGGACAGGGAACTATGAAGCTTTCTTT.

This clonotype was observed at least ten times. The chain uses TRBV6-2 or TRBV6-3 and TRBJ1-3; no clear D. Germline V gene sequence: CDR1 MNHEY, CDR2 SVGEGT. The CDR3 has 12 amino acids. Trimming took off 6 bases at V and 0 bases at J, with 3 bases between the two ends. The CDR3 sequence: CASRSSGNTIYF. CDR3 sequence (DNA): TGTGCCAGCAGGAGCTCTGGAAACACCATATATTTT.

This clonotype occurred a few times. The chain is built from TRBV14 and TRBJ2-2; possible D gene TRBD1, 5 bases. The CDR3 is 23 residues long. The germline V gene encodes CDR1 SGHDN and CDR2 FVKESK. V was pared by 2 bases and J by 4 bases, with 35 bases between. CDR3 DNA: TGTGCCAGCAGCCAATCACCGTACCAGGGAACGGGCCCCACCAGATATGTCACCGGGGAGCTGTTTTTT. Its protein product is CASSQSPYQGTGPTRYVTGELFF.

This clonotype showed up just a few times. The chain employs TRBV5-1 and TRBJ1-3, with D unresolved. Trimming took off 0 bases at V and 1 base at J, with 8 bases between the two ends. This CDR3 is 15 amino acids long. Germline V CDR1 and CDR2: SGHRS, YFSETQ. The CDR3 region is CASSLAGVSGNTIYF. CDR3 bases: TGCGCCAGCAGCTTGGCCGGGGTTTCTGGAAACACCATATATTTT.